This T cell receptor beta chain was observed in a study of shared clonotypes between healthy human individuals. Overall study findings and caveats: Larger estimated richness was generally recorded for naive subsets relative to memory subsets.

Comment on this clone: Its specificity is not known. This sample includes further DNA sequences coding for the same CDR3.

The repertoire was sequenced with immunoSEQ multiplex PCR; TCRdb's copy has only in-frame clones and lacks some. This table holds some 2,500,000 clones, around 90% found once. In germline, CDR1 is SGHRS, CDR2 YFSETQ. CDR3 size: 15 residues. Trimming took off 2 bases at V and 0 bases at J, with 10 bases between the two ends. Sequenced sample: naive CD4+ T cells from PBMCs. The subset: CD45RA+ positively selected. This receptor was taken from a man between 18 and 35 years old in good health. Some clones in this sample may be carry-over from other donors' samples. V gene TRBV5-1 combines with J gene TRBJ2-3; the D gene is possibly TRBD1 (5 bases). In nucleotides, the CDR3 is TGCGCCAGCAGCTTAGGGGCCATTAGCACAGATACGCAGTATTTT. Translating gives CASSLGAISTDTQYF.